This T cell receptor (beta chain) was sequenced in a study of T cell responses to AZD1222 COVID-19 vaccine. About the study: Second doses that came at about 4 or about 12 weeks were put together.

A single count supports this clone. Some clones are missing from TCRdb's copy, which holds only in-frame ones; the method was immunoSEQ multiplex PCR. The data show roughly 98,000 clones, around 94% seen once. This CDR3 has 14 residues. Germline loops: CDR1 LGHNA, CDR2 YSLEER. V was clipped by 0 bases and J by 3 bases, with 9 bases between them. The sequencing here drew on peripheral blood, taken on day 0 of AZD1222 vaccination. The V call is TRBV4-3, the J call TRBJ2-7; D ambiguous. The receptor's source is an adult in good health. Here the CDR3 DNA reads TGCGCCAGCAGCCAAGAAATGGACGGCTACGAGCAGTACTTC. Encoded protein: CASSQEMDGYEQYF.